This T cell receptor (beta chain) was found in a study of shared clonotypes between healthy human individuals. At the level of the study: The study used three CD4 naive, three CD4 memory, two CD8 naive and one CD8 memory plate per donor.

CDR1 is MDHEN and CDR2 is SYDVKM in the germline V gene. Trimming took off 3 bases at V and 5 bases at J, with 16 bases between the two ends. The CDR3 sequence is 15 residues long. For sorted subsets, approximately 0.2 ug DNA per replicate equaled about 30,000 T cell genomes. Assay: immunoSEQ multiplex PCR; the TCRdb copy retains only in-frame clones and omits some. This table has 1.4 million to 1.5 million clones, about 96% appearing once. Sequencing input: naive CD4+ T cells sorted from blood. Subset defined: CD45RA+ positively selected. This clonotype was sampled from a man aged 30 to 39 in good health. This chain links TRBV28 with TRBJ2-5; maybe TRBD2 (7 bases). CDR3 loop: CASSFAGAVSETQYF. The CDR3 nucleotides read TGTGCCAGCAGTTTTGCGGGGGCGGTTTCGGAGACCCAGTACTTC.